This T cell receptor beta chain originates from a study of CD8+ T cells in alopecia areata. Documented treatment: oral pan-JAK inhibitor, 5-10 mg twice daily. TCR sequencing used cDNA made by reverse transcription of extracted RNA. Sequencing was performed with immunoSEQ multiplex PCR; in TCRdb, only in-frame clones are kept and a portion is missing. This sample carries fewer than 150,000 clones, 80% to 90% of them seen once, and the ten largest clones take 20% to 25%. V was clipped by 5 bases and J by 7 bases, with 21 bases between them. CDR1 LNHDA and CDR2 SQIVND come from the germline V gene (reference sequence). The CDR3 sequence is 15 residues long.

The sequence was obtained from a human donor with alopecia areata. The chain is built from TRBV19 and TRBJ2-7; D ambiguous. Sequenced here: CD8+ T cells sorted from blood, sampled at week 4, from a patient treated with tofacitinib. DNA for the CDR3: TGTGCCAGTAGTCCCACCCGGACGGGCTTAAGGGAGCAGTACTTC. Its protein is CASSPTRTGLREQYF.